One and the same sample provided the 30 T cell receptor beta chains below, sequenced in a study of shared clonotypes between healthy human individuals. Data came from immunoSEQ multiplex PCR; TCRdb stores just in-frame clones and leaves some out. Of over a million clones in the sample, 96% were seen once. What was sequenced was naive CD4+ T cells sorted from blood. Subset reported: CD45RA+ positively selected. These receptors were taken from a man aged 25-45 years in good health.

V and J are TRBV4-3 and TRBJ2-3; D remains unclear. This CDR3 spans 14 amino acids. CDR1 is LGHNA and CDR2 is YSLEER in the germline V gene. Trimming took off 0 bases at V and 3 bases at J, with 7 bases between the two ends. The CDR3 protein is CASSQDTATDTQYF. CDR3 nucleotide sequence: TGCGCCAGCAGCCAAGATACGGCGACAGATACGCAGTATTTT.

The chain links TRBV21-1 to TRBJ2-1; the listed D gene, TRBD1, was not tested against the DNA. TRBV21-1 is a documented pseudogene. The CDR3 covers 15 residues. CDR3 bases: TGTGCCAGCAGCAACTGTTGCAGGCCAAAGGATGAGCAGTTCTTC. It codes for CASSNCCRPKDEQFF.

This clone has only a few counts. Sequence at one end of the junction differs from germline and may be a read error. The genes are TRBV7-3 and TRBJ1-3; 9 nucleotides align to TRBD1. The V gene's germline CDR1 is SGHTA and CDR2 FQGTGA. The CDR3 length is 15 residues. The CDR3 DNA follows: TGTGCCAGCAGCCGGGACAGGGCCCTGGGAAGCACCATATATTTT. It yields the protein CASSRDRALGSTIYF. Full variable domain (remainder filled in from reference TRBV7-3 and TRBJ1-3): GAGVSQTPSNKVTEKGKYVELRCDPISGHTALYWYRQSLGQGPEFLIYFQGTGAADDSGLPNDRFFAVRPEGSVSTLKIQRTERGDSAVYLCASSRDRALGSTIYFGEGSWLTVV.

V usage is TRBV7-9 and J usage is TRBJ2-2, with TRBD2 identical over 9 bases. Trimming took 7 bases from V and 5 from J; bases not matched to a gene: 17. Germline V gene data show CDR1 as SEHNR and CDR2 as FQNEAQ (reference sequence). The CDR3 covers 18 residues. This CDR3 reads CASNDPGLAETFTGELFF. CDR3 bases: TGTGCCAGCAACGATCCGGGACTAGCAGAAACTTTTACCGGGGAGCTGTTTTTT. Based on the CDR3 plus reference TRBV7-9 and TRBJ2-2, the full variable domain is DTGVSQNPRHKITKRGQNVTFRCDPISEHNRLYWYRQTLGQGPEFLTYFQNEAQLEKSRLLSDRFSAERPKGSFSTLEIQRTEQGDSAMYLCASNDPGLAETFTGELFFGEGSRLTVL.

The rearrangement joins TRBV6-5 to TRBJ2-7; D could derive from TRBD1 or TRBD2 (5 bases each). CDR1 MNHEY and CDR2 SVGAGI come from the germline V gene. V gave up 7 bases and J gave up 5 bases, with 18 bases separating them. The CDR3 covers 14 residues. The CDR3 protein is CASTPPGRFHEQYF. The CDR3 DNA reads TGTGCCAGCACCCCCCCGGGGCGGTTTCACGAGCAGTACTTC.

The V gene is TRBV19, the J gene TRBJ2-2; D might be TRBD1 (6 bases). Between the trimmed V and J ends, which lost 1 base and 5 bases, there was a span of 8 bases. The CDR3 is 14 residues long. The V gene's germline CDR1 is LNHDA and CDR2 SQIVND (reference sequence). The CDR3 DNA follows: TGTGCCAGTAGTATAGTTACAGGGACCGGGGAGCTGTTTTTT. This encodes CASSIVTGTGELFF.

This clone was seen just once. This chain links TRBV9 with TRBJ1-2, with D possibly matching TRBD1 (6 bases). Germline CDR1 and CDR2: SGDLS and YYNGEE. Between the trimmed V and J ends, which lost 0 bases and 7 bases, there was a span of 10 bases. This CDR3 has 13 residues. The CDR3 region has the DNA TGTGCCAGCAGCGTAGCAGGGGATGGTGGCTACACCTTC. It codes for CASSVAGDGGYTF.

This clone came up once. The chain joins TRBV6-5 to TRBJ2-1; D is ambiguous. The CDR3 is 16 residues long. Per germline, CDR1 MNHEY and CDR2 SVGAGI. V dropped 4 bases and J dropped 8 bases, with 21 bases sitting between them. The CDR3 sequence is CASSFGWANLEYEQFF. CDR3 in DNA: TGTGCCAGCAGTTTTGGATGGGCCAACTTAGAATATGAGCAGTTCTTC.

The rearrangement links TRBV28 to TRBJ1-4; 7 positions agree with TRBD1. Germline values: CDR1 MDHEN, CDR2 SYDVKM. With 9 bases clipped from V and 2 bases from J, the junction kept 9 bases outside the gene matches. This CDR3 contains 15 residues. For the CDR3, the DNA is TGTGCCAGTATACACAGGGGTGAGACTAATGAAAAACTGTTTTTT. This sequence encodes CASIHRGETNEKLFF. The variable domain in full, with the rest retrieved from reference TRBV28 and TRBJ1-4, is DVKVTQSSRYLVKRTGEKVFLECVQDMDHENMFWYRQDPGLGLRLIYFSYDVKMKEKGDIPEGYSVSREKKERFSLILESASTNQTSMYLCASIHRGETNEKLFFGSGTQLSVL.

The table lists this clone with a count of one. The chain employs TRBV10-3 and TRBJ1-3; D perhaps matches TRBD1 (5 bases). V was clipped by 8 bases and J by 2 bases, with 13 bases between them. CDR3 length equals 14 residues. CDR1 and CDR2 (germline): ENHRY, SYGVKD. CDR3: CAISGLGAGNTIYF. CDR3 bases: TGTGCCATCTCCGGCTTGGGGGCTGGAAACACCATATATTTT.

V is TRBV5-4 and J is TRBJ2-7, with TRBD2 matching 7 bases. The CDR3 runs to 14 residues. The germline V gene has CDR1 SGHNT and CDR2 YYREEE (reference sequence). J was trimmed by 4 bases and V by 3 bases; bases with no gene match: 7. The CDR3 is CASSSLGGRYEQYF. CDR3 sequence (DNA): TGTGCCAGCAGCTCCTTGGGGGGGAGGTACGAGCAGTACTTC.

The genes are TRBV9 and TRBJ2-3; 12 bases are shared with TRBD2. The CDR3 runs to 15 residues. CDR1 and CDR2 (germline): SGDLS, YYNGEE. V trimming: 3 bases; J trimming: 3 bases; junction bases outside the gene matches: 2. The CDR3 here is CASSETSGRTDTQYF. The DNA of the CDR3 is TGTGCCAGCAGCGAGACTAGCGGGAGAACAGATACGCAGTATTTT.

This chain connects TRBV18 to TRBJ2-5, with TRBD2 matching 8 bases. Looked up from germline, CDR1 is KGHSH and CDR2 is LQKENI. The CDR3 length is 17 residues. J was trimmed by 3 bases and V by 6 bases; bases with no gene match: 15. The CDR3, as DNA: TGTGCCAGCTCCGCCCTGAGTAGCGGGATTGAAAAAGAGACCCAGTACTTC. It specifies CASSALSSGIEKETQYF.

The chain links TRBV9 to TRBJ2-3; D unclear. The germline CDR1 and CDR2 sequences are SGDLS and YYNGEE. There are 16 residues in the CDR3. With 4 bases removed from V and 1 base from J, the gap between germline ends came to 16 bases. The CDR3 loop is CASSHPLSWGTDTQYF. The CDR3 DNA follows: TGTGCCAGCAGCCACCCCCTTTCGTGGGGCACAGATACGCAGTATTTT.

CDR3 nucleotide sequence: TGTGCCATCAGTGGTGAGGGGGCAGGCTATGGCTACACCTTC. It specifies CAISGEGAGYGYTF. The rearrangement uses TRBV10-3 and TRBJ1-2, with 7 bases lining up with TRBD1. The CDR3 covers 14 residues. With 4 bases clipped from V and 4 bases from J, the junction kept 6 bases outside the gene matches. The V gene's germline CDR1 is ENHRY and CDR2 SYGVKD.

This sequence joins TRBV7-9 and TRBJ2-1; 8 nucleotides agree with TRBD2. Germline-derived CDR1 and CDR2 are SEHNR and FQNEAQ (reference sequence). The ends lost 8 bases at V and 6 bases at J; junction bases unmatched: 12. There are 15 residues in the CDR3. As DNA, the CDR3 is TGTGCCAGCTTGGGCGGTAGCGGGATTATCAATGAGCAGTTCTTC. This encodes CASLGGSGIINEQFF.

This clone occurred once. J is TRBJ2-1 and V is TRBV11-3; weak D call: TRBD2 (6 bases). Per germline, CDR1 SGHNT and CDR2 YENEEA. Trimming stripped 5 bases from V and 6 bases from J, with 17 bases between. The length of the CDR3 is 15 residues. DNA of the CDR3: TGTGCCAGCAGCCCAAACGGCGGGATAGGCAATGAGCAGTTCTTC. Translation gives CASSPNGGIGNEQFF.

The gene calls are TRBV27 and TRBJ1-3, with 7 positions matching TRBD1. V trimming: 5 bases; J trimming: 4 bases; junction bases outside the gene matches: 14. CDR3 length: 17 residues. Germline V gene data show CDR1 as MNHEY and CDR2 as SMNVEV (reference sequence). CDR3 residues: CASSTTHRGLSGNTIYF. The CDR3 DNA reads TGTGCCAGCAGTACTACACACAGGGGTTTATCAGGAAACACCATATATTTT.

The J gene is TRBJ2-1, the V gene TRBV18, with a tentative D call TRBD1 (5 bases). This CDR3 has 15 residues. The V and J ends lost 3 bases and 4 bases respectively, with 13 bases between them. Looked up from germline, CDR1 is KGHSH and CDR2 is LQKENI. In DNA, the CDR3 is TGTGCCAGCTCACCCAGGGCCCTATCTTACAATGAGCAGTTCTTC. Translation: CASSPRALSYNEQFF. Variable domain in full (rest from reference TRBV18 and TRBJ2-1): NAGVMQNPRHLVRRRGQEARLRCSPMKGHSHVYWYRQLPEEGLKFMVYLQKENIIDESGMPKERFSAEFPKEGPSILRIQQVVRGDSAAYFCASSPRALSYNEQFFGPGTRLTVL.

The genes are TRBV5-1 and TRBJ2-3; no clear D gene. The CDR3 covers 18 residues. The germline CDR1 and CDR2 sequences are SGHRS and YFSETQ. Trimming removed 0 bases at V and 6 bases at J, with 23 bases between. CDR3 protein: CASSLGVWAAVTLDTQYF. In DNA, the CDR3 is TGCGCCAGCAGCTTGGGAGTATGGGCGGCGGTAACTTTGGATACGCAGTATTTT. Full variable domain (remainder filled in from reference TRBV5-1 and TRBJ2-3): KAGVTQTPRYLIKTRGQQVTLSCSPISGHRSVSWYQQTPGQGLQFLFEYFSETQRNKGNFPGRFSGRQFSNSRSEMNVSTLELGDSALYLCASSLGVWAAVTLDTQYFGPGTRLTVL.

J is TRBJ2-7 and V is TRBV28, with D unclear. The germline V and J ends were trimmed by 3 bases and 0 bases, with 12 bases remaining between them. The germline CDR1 and CDR2 sequences are MDHEN and SYDVKM. The CDR3 contains 15 residues. The CDR3 spells CASSFKYRYSYEQYF. CDR3 bases: TGTGCCAGCAGTTTCAAGTACAGATACTCCTACGAGCAGTACTTC.

The V and J genes are TRBV6-1 and TRBJ2-6; TRBD1 or TRBD2 may be the D gene (5 bases each). V lost 0 bases, J lost 3 bases, and 9 bases lay in between. Germline loops: CDR1 MNHNS, CDR2 SASEGT. The CDR3 is 16 residues long. CDR3 nucleotides: TGTGCCAGCAGTGAAGCCTGGGGGTTTGGGGCCAACGTCCTGACTTTC. Amino acid sequence: CASSEAWGFGANVLTF.

V and J are TRBV7-8 and TRBJ2-5, with a possible D match to TRBD1 (6 bases). Trimming left V 4 bases short and J 3 bases short, with 12 bases between. CDR3 length equals 14 residues. In germline, CDR1 is SGHVS, CDR2 FQNEAQ. CDR3 DNA: TGTGCCAGCAGCTCGGGACAATATAAAGAGACCCAGTACTTC. Residues: CASSSGQYKETQYF.

The rearrangement uses TRBV4-3 and TRBJ1-1; D is perhaps TRBD1 (5 bases). The CDR3 extends over 14 amino acids. V gave up 0 bases and J gave up 4 bases, with 9 bases separating them. Germline V gene lookup returns CDR1 LGHNA and CDR2 YSLEER. The CDR3 reads CASSQDRGITEAFF. The CDR3 DNA reads TGCGCCAGCAGCCAAGATCGGGGGATCACTGAAGCTTTCTTT.

In nucleotides, the CDR3 is TGTGCCAGCAGCTTTGGCCTCGGAGAGACCCAGTACTTC. Protein: CASSFGLGETQYF. The chain employs TRBV11-2 and TRBJ2-5, with no clear D. This CDR3 has 13 residues. Trimming removed 3 bases at V and 4 bases at J, with 9 bases between. Looked up from germline, CDR1 is SGHAT and CDR2 is FQNNGV. The complete variable domain, with remaining parts taken from reference TRBV11-2 and TRBJ2-5, reads EAGVAQSPRYKIIEKRQSVAFWCNPISGHATLYWYQQILGQGPKLLIQFQNNGVVDDSQLPKDRFSAERLKGVDSTLKIQPAKLEDSAVYLCASSFGLGETQYFGPGTRLLVL.

This clone appeared a single time. The chain uses TRBV29-1 and TRBJ2-3; 9 bases agree with TRBD1. Germline trimming cut 6 bases from V and 3 bases from J; bases unmatched to any gene: 7. The CDR3 is made up of 14 amino acids. CDR1 SQVTM and CDR2 ANQGSEA come from the germline V gene. The CDR3 bases are TGCAGCGTAGCGGGACAGGGACGTACAGATACGCAGTATTTT. As protein: CSVAGQGRTDTQYF.

This sequence joins TRBV10-1 and TRBJ1-2, with D uncertain. V was clipped by 0 bases and J by 8 bases, with 16 bases between them. This CDR3 spans 15 amino acids. Per the germline V gene, CDR1 is WNHNN and CDR2 is SYGVQD (reference sequence). CDR3 bases: TGCGCCAGCAGTGAGTCCTCGCATGGATCTGGCGGCTACACCTTC. Protein: CASSESSHGSGGYTF.

J is TRBJ2-7 and V is TRBV5-1; D call uncertain. There are 15 residues in the CDR3. In germline, CDR1 is SGHRS, CDR2 YFSETQ. V was cut by 0 bases and J by 5 bases, with 15 bases left in between. CDR3 region: CASSLASPTDHEQYF. The CDR3 nucleotides read TGCGCCAGCAGCTTGGCGTCTCCGACCGACCACGAGCAGTACTTC. Based on the CDR3 plus reference TRBV5-1 and TRBJ2-7, the full variable domain is KAGVTQTPRYLIKTRGQQVTLSCSPISGHRSVSWYQQTPGQGLQFLFEYFSETQRNKGNFPGRFSGRQFSNSRSEMNVSTLELGDSALYLCASSLASPTDHEQYFGPGTRLTVT.

This chain connects TRBV7-8 to TRBJ2-3; 13 nucleotides match TRBD2. Trimming cost V 4 bases and J 6 bases; bases outside gene matches: 4. From germline, CDR1 is SGHVS and CDR2 FQNEAQ. There are 15 residues in the CDR3. The CDR3 loop reads CASSSRLAGGDTQYF. The DNA for the CDR3 is TGTGCCAGCAGCTCTCGACTAGCGGGAGGTGATACGCAGTATTTT. The full variable domain, in which reference TRBV7-8 and TRBJ2-3 provide the parts outside the CDR3, is GAGVSQSPRYKVAKRGQDVALRCDPISGHVSLFWYQQALGQGPEFLTYFQNEAQLDKSGLPSDRFFAERPEGSVSTLKIQRTQQEDSAVYLCASSSRLAGGDTQYFGPGTRLTVL.

The J gene is TRBJ2-7, the V gene TRBV27, with 11 bases matching TRBD1. Trimming at V came to 3 bases and at J to 6 bases, leaving 4 bases not matched to a gene. CDR1 and CDR2 from the germline V gene are MNHEY and SMNVEV (reference sequence). The CDR3 loop spans 14 amino acids. The CDR3 reads CASSFRTGGSEQYF. DNA of the CDR3: TGTGCCAGCAGTTTCAGGACAGGGGGCTCCGAGCAGTACTTC.